This T cell receptor beta chain was found in a study of blood T cell repertoires in COVID-19. Study at large: Samples came from the United States, Italy and Spain, spanning acute and convalescent COVID-19. PBMCs, B-cell-depleted T cells, or T cells provided the cDNA or gDNA that made up the material.

The CDR3 extends over 16 amino acids. Germline trimming cut 2 bases from V and 8 bases from J; bases unmatched to any gene: 14. As handled by the study authors: By means of reference gene primer amplification, nucleated cell counts were estimated. The table came from immunoSEQ multiplex PCR; TCRdb's copy has only in-frame clones and leaves some out. D and trimming come from the DNA, and the V and J calls and clone size come from that table. Seen here are over 85,000 clones, more than 75% observed once, and the top ten hold approximately 8%. V gene TRBV5-3 combines with J gene TRBJ1-2; 8 bases align to TRBD1. TRBV5-3 is sorted into the ORF group, with uncertain function. The sequence came from a human donor with acute or convalescent COVID-19. The donor label of this sample is uncertain. The sequencing input was peripheral blood. CDR3 nucleotides: TGTGCCAGAAGCTTACCCTTGGGACAGGAAAATGGAGGCTACACCTTC. It codes for CARSLPLGQENGGYTF.